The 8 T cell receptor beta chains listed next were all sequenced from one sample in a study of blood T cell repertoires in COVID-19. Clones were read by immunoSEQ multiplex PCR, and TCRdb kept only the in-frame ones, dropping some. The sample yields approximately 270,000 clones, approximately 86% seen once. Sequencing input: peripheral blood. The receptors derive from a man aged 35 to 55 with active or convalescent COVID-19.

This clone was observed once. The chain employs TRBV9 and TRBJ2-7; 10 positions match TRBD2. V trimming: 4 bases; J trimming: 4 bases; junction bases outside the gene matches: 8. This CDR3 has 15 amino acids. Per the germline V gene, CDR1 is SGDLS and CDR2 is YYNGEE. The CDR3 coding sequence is TGTGCCAGCAGCCCTATAGCGGGAGGTCGGTACGAGCAGTACTTC. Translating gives CASSPIAGGRYEQYF.

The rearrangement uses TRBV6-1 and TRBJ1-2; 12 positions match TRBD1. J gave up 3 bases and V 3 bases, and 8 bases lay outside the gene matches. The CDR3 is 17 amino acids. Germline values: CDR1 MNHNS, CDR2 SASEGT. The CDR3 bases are TGTGCCAGCAGTGACTTCGGGACAGGGGGCTTGTACTATGGCTACACCTTC. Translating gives CASSDFGTGGLYYGYTF.

The CDR3 sequence: CASSQETGTGANVLTF. The DNA of the CDR3 is TGCGCCAGCAGCCAAGAGACAGGGACTGGGGCCAACGTCCTGACTTTC. The chain combines TRBV4-1 with TRBJ2-6, with TRBD1 identical over 7 bases. V shed 0 bases, J shed 2 bases, and the junction held 1 base outside the gene matches. The CDR3 runs to 16 residues. CDR1 MGHRA and CDR2 YSYEKL come from the germline V gene.

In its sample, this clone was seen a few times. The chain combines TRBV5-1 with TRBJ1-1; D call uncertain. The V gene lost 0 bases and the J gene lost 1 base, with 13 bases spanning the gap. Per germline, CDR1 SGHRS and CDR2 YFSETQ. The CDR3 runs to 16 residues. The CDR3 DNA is TGCGCCAGCAGCTTGGCCCCCGGAGTCCCGAACACTGAAGCTTTCTTT. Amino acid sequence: CASSLAPGVPNTEAFF.

CDR3 sequence reads: CASSTSATYEQYF. The CDR3 DNA reads TGTGCCAGTAGTACTAGCGCTACCTACGAGCAGTACTTC. The chain links TRBV19 to TRBJ2-7; D possibly corresponds to TRBD2 (6 bases). Trimming took 4 bases from V and 2 from J, leaving 9 bases between them. Germline V gene sequence: CDR1 LNHDA, CDR2 SQIVND (reference sequence). The CDR3 runs 13 residues.

The CDR3 nucleotides are TGTGCCAGCAGTTCCCGGGACTGGCGATACGAGCAGTACTTC. Translation: CASSSRDWRYEQYF. V and J are TRBV28 and TRBJ2-7; D possibly corresponds to TRBD2 (6 bases). The V gene lost 4 bases and the J gene lost 4 bases, with 14 bases spanning the gap. The CDR3 totals 14 residues. CDR1 MDHEN and CDR2 SYDVKM come from the germline V gene.

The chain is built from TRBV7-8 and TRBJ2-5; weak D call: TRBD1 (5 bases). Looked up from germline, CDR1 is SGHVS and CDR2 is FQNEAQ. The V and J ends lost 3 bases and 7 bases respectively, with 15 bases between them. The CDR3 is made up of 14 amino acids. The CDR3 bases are TGTGCCAGCAGCTTGGGCTTAGGGGTTGGGACCCAGTACTTC. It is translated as CASSLGLGVGTQYF.

As DNA, the CDR3 is TGTGCCACCGGAGGCAGGCGCACTGGAAACACCATATATTTT. It is translated as CATGGRRTGNTIYF. The chain is built from TRBV15 and TRBJ1-3; D is unresolved. Germline CDR1 is LNHNV and CDR2 is YYDKDF (reference sequence). With 8 bases removed from V and 2 bases from J, the gap between germline ends came to 13 bases. The CDR3 extends over 14 amino acids.